The source of this T cell receptor beta chain is a study of T cells after yellow fever vaccination. General study results and limits: Though weaker, the secondary response peaked faster, on day 5 versus 15. The appearance of a small share of clonotypes in both CD4 and CD8 compartments was observed.

Concerning this clonotype: Its antigen is currently unknown.

A process of 5'RACE template switching, which added a universal primer site and UMIs, was used to make TCR cDNA. Using its own MiXCR run on the 5' RACE reads, TCRdb lists one record per CDR3 protein. The data hold 300,000 to 350,000 distinct CDR3 sequences, with 3.5% to 4.5% observed a single time. The sequenced sample was PBMCs, obtained 15 days after the yellow fever booster vaccination. The receptor's source is a man between 18 and 29 years old who received the YFV17D yellow fever vaccine.

The CDR3 spells CASSPPNTDGTEAFF. The CDR3 DNA is TGTGCCAGCAGCCCGCCGAACACGGACGGGACTGAAGCTTTCTTT. The V and J genes are TRBV11-2 and TRBJ1-1; D ambiguous. CDR3 size: 15 residues. V was pared by 5 bases and J by 5 bases, with 18 bases between. CDR1 is SGHAT, CDR2 FQNNGV, per germline.